This TCR beta chain was retrieved from a study of shared clonotypes between healthy human individuals. A note on this clone: The antigen remains unidentified.

Study results and caveats: The sharing of about 5% of naive CD4 clonotypes was seen across a few donors.

As defined, naive CD8 cells were CD45RO-negative and positively selected for CCR7, with terminally differentiated effector memory CD45RA+ cells excluded. Germline-derived CDR1 and CDR2 are MNHEY and SMNVEV (reference sequence). This CDR3 has 16 residues. The ends were cut back, 0 bases at V and 4 bases at J, with 12 bases in the middle. TCRdb's copy holds only in-frame clones and misses some; the assay was immunoSEQ multiplex PCR. The sample gives approximately 740,000 clones, almost 95% of which show up once; less than 25% is in the top ten. This chain joins TRBV27 and TRBJ1-4, with D possibly being TRBD1 (6 bases). Source material: naive CD8+ T cells sorted from blood. The sequence derives from a man aged 25-40 years in good health. In nucleotides, the CDR3 is TGTGCCAGCAGTTTATCGCCCGGACAGAGTAATGAAAAACTGTTTTTT. This translates into CASSLSPGQSNEKLFF. Combining the CDR3 with reference TRBV27 and TRBJ1-4 gives the whole variable domain EAQVTQNPRYLITVTGKKLTVTCSQNMNHEYMSWYRQDPGLGLRQIYYSMNVEVTDKGDVPEGYKVSRKEKRNFPLILESPSPNQTSLYFCASSLSPGQSNEKLFFGSGTQLSVL.